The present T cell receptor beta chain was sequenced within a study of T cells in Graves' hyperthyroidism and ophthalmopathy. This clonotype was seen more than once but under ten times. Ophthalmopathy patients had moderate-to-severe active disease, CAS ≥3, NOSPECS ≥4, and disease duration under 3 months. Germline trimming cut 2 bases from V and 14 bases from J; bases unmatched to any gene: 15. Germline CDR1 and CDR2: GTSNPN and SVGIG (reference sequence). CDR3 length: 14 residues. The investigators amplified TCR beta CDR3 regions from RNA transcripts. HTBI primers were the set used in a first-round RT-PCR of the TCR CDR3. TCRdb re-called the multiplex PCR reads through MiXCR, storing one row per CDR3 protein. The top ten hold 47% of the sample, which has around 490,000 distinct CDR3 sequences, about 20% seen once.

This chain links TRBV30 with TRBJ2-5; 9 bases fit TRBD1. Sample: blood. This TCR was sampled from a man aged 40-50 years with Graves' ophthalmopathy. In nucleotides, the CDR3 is TGTGCCTGGAGTACCGGGACAGGGCCCCTCAGGTTATACTTC. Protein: CAWSTGTGPLRLYF. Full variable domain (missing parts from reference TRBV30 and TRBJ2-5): SQTIHQWPATLVQPVGSPLSLECTVEGTSNPNLYWYRQAAGRGLQLLFYSVGIGQISSEVPQNLSASRPQDRQFILSSKKLLLSDSGFYLCAWSTGTGPLRLYFGPGTRLLVL.